What follows are 22 T cell receptor beta chains derived from one specimen sequenced in a study of T cell responses to AZD1222 COVID-19 vaccine. The table came from immunoSEQ multiplex PCR; TCRdb's copy has only in-frame clones and leaves some out. The profile shows 90,000 to 120,000 clones, roughly 90% of them singletons. The sequenced sample was peripheral blood, obtained on day 0 of AZD1222 vaccination. The receptor source for this set is an adult in good health.

This chain links TRBV11-2 with TRBJ2-3; D may be TRBD2 (6 bases). The V and J ends lost 4 bases and 2 bases respectively, with 16 bases between them. The CDR3 covers 16 residues. From germline, CDR1 is SGHAT and CDR2 FQNNGV. CDR3 region: CASSSPLGLLTDTQYF. CDR3 in DNA: TGTGCCAGCAGCTCCCCCCTGGGACTTCTCACAGATACGCAGTATTTT.

The rearrangement links TRBV3-1 (or the pseudogene TRBV3-2) to TRBJ2-7, with 8 bases fitting TRBD1. Germline V gene data show CDR1 as LGHDT and CDR2 as YNNKEL (reference sequence). The CDR3 runs to 13 residues. V lost 6 bases to trimming and J lost 1 base; unmatched junction nucleotides: 2. The CDR3 sequence is CASRRQGSYEQYF. The CDR3 region has the DNA TGTGCCAGCAGACGACAGGGGTCCTACGAGCAGTACTTC.

The chain employs TRBV19 and TRBJ1-4; a weak D match, TRBD1 (6 bases). Germline V lookup: CDR1 LNHDA, CDR2 SQIVND (reference sequence). Trimming took off 6 bases at V and 6 bases at J, with 17 bases between the two ends. The CDR3 spans 15 residues. The CDR3 DNA sequence: TGTGCCAGTAGACCGACAGGCCGGGGAGATGAAAAACTGTTTTTT. This sequence encodes CASRPTGRGDEKLFF.

The chain's CDR3 is CASSLGQGARTGELFF. CDR3 coding DNA: TGCGCCAGCAGCCTGGGGCAGGGGGCTCGGACCGGGGAGCTGTTTTTT. The chain has TRBV4-3 and TRBJ2-2; 8 nucleotides agree with TRBD1. The CDR3 extends over 16 amino acids. V was clipped by 4 bases and J by 5 bases; unmatched bases: 9. CDR1 and CDR2 (germline): LGHNA, YSLEER.

CDR3: CASSPTQDSYNEQFF. CDR3 bases: TGTGCCAGCAGTCCCACCCAAGACTCCTACAATGAGCAGTTCTTC. The gene calls are TRBV3-1 (or the pseudogene TRBV3-2) and TRBJ2-1; D not resolved. The CDR3 contains 15 residues. Germline values: CDR1 LGHDT, CDR2 YNNKEL (reference sequence). The germline V and J ends were trimmed by 6 bases and 0 bases, with 12 bases remaining between them.

The chain links TRBV24-1 to TRBJ2-1, with TRBD2 as a possible D gene (5 bases). Trimming cost V 0 bases and J 7 bases, with 15 bases left between them. The CDR3 is 16 amino acids. In germline, CDR1 is KGHDR, CDR2 SFDVKD. The CDR3 loop reads CATSDLQFGGSNEQFF. For the CDR3, the DNA is TGTGCCACCAGTGATTTGCAGTTCGGCGGGTCAAATGAGCAGTTCTTC.

This clone was detected only once. The V gene is TRBV2, the J gene TRBJ2-7; 8 bases are shared with TRBD2. J gave up 9 bases and V 6 bases, and 1 base lay outside the gene matches. The CDR3 covers 10 residues. Germline V gene sequence: CDR1 SNHLY, CDR2 FYNNEI. In nucleotides, the CDR3 is TGTGCCAGCAGCCGGGGGGGGCAGTACTTC. It encodes CASSRGGQYF.

As concerns this clone: The junction differs from germline at one of its ends, possibly a read error. The chain has TRBV28 and TRBJ1-6, with a weak D call TRBD1 (6 bases). The germline V gene has CDR1 MDHEN and CDR2 SYDVKM. The CDR3 is made up of 17 amino acids. CDR3 sequence: CTSSSDRGGRYNSPLHF. The CDR3 nucleotides read TGTACCAGCAGTTCTGATCGGGGGGGCCGATATAATTCACCCCTCCACTTT.

The chain uses TRBV19 and TRBJ2-1; TRBD2 is a possible D gene (5 bases). The CDR3 totals 15 residues. The V gene's germline CDR1 is LNHDA and CDR2 SQIVND (reference sequence). With 5 bases removed from V and 0 bases from J, the gap between germline ends came to 11 bases. The CDR3 DNA reads as TGTGCCAGTAGTCGGAGCGGAAGCTCCTACAATGAGCAGTTCTTC. Protein sequence: CASSRSGSSYNEQFF.

The rearrangement links TRBV2 to TRBJ1-1; D unresolved. Germline CDR1 is SNHLY and CDR2 is FYNNEI. The CDR3 spans 16 residues. V was clipped by 4 bases and J by 1 base, with 16 bases between them. The CDR3 DNA is TGTGCCAGCAGTGGTGATACACGGAAAACGAACACTGAAGCTTTCTTT. This gives the protein CASSGDTRKTNTEAFF.

This clone showed up just a few times. The chain recombines TRBV28 with TRBJ1-2; 8 bases fit TRBD1. Germline values: CDR1 MDHEN, CDR2 SYDVKM. CDR3 length equals 17 residues. V lost 5 bases to trimming and J lost 6 bases; unmatched junction nucleotides: 17. CDR3: CASSLTGTGIQEDGYTF. The CDR3, as DNA: TGTGCCAGCAGTCTAACCGGGACAGGAATTCAAGAGGATGGCTACACCTTC.

The chain links TRBV5-5 to TRBJ2-7; D call uncertain. Per the germline V gene, CDR1 is SGHKS and CDR2 is YYEKEE (reference sequence). The CDR3 runs to 11 residues. Trimming took 2 bases from V and 4 from J, leaving 4 bases between them. This chain's CDR3 is CASSLGYEQYF. The CDR3 coding sequence is TGTGCCAGCAGCTTAGGTTACGAGCAGTACTTC.

This chain joins TRBV4-3 and TRBJ1-3; no clear D gene. Germline-derived CDR1 and CDR2 are LGHNA and YSLEER. CDR3 length equals 13 residues. The V gene lost 3 bases and the J gene lost 4 bases, with 7 bases spanning the gap. The CDR3 region has the DNA TGCGCCAGCAGCCAGGTGGGGGGAAACACCATATATTTT. Protein sequence: CASSQVGGNTIYF.

The chain is built from TRBV19 and TRBJ1-2; D is undetermined. The CDR3 covers 15 residues. Trimming removed 7 bases from V and 4 bases from J, with 19 bases in between. Germline-derived CDR1 and CDR2 are LNHDA and SQIVND (reference sequence). The CDR3 DNA is TGTGCCAGTACATCAGGCTCCGCTTACCTCTATGGCTACACCTTC. Its translation is CASTSGSAYLYGYTF.

The chain combines TRBV11-3 with TRBJ2-7; TRBD1 is a possible D gene (6 bases). The ends were cut back, 6 bases at V and 3 bases at J, with 18 bases in the middle. Germline-derived CDR1 and CDR2 are SGHNT and YENEEA. There are 15 residues in the CDR3. This chain's CDR3 is CASRLTGNRVYEQYF. DNA of the CDR3: TGTGCCAGCAGATTAACAGGTAACAGGGTCTACGAGCAGTACTTC.

This clone was observed a single time. The J gene is TRBJ1-5, the V gene TRBV7-3; no definite D call. The length of the CDR3 is 13 residues. The germline V and J ends were trimmed by 2 bases and 5 bases, with 7 bases remaining between them. CDR1 and CDR2 (germline): SGHTA, FQGTGA. The CDR3 protein is CASSLRRDQPQHF. The CDR3 bases are TGTGCCAGCAGCTTACGAAGAGATCAGCCCCAGCATTTT. Full variable domain (outside the CDR3, taken from reference TRBV7-3 and TRBJ1-5): GAGVSQTPSNKVTEKGKYVELRCDPISGHTALYWYRQSLGQGPEFLIYFQGTGAADDSGLPNDRFFAVRPEGSVSTLKIQRTERGDSAVYLCASSLRRDQPQHFGDGTRLSIL.

V usage is TRBV28 and J usage is TRBJ1-2; no definite D call. The CDR3 is 13 amino acids. Looked up from germline, CDR1 is MDHEN and CDR2 is SYDVKM. V lost 2 bases, J lost 4 bases, and 8 bases lay in between. CDR3 amino acids: CASSLPESYGYTF. The CDR3 bases are TGTGCCAGCAGTTTACCCGAGAGCTATGGCTACACCTTC.

The chain has TRBV9 and TRBJ2-2; 10 positions match TRBD2. V lost 2 bases, J lost 4 bases, and 2 bases stayed unmatched. This CDR3 spans 15 amino acids. In germline, CDR1 is SGDLS, CDR2 YYNGEE. For the CDR3, the DNA is TGTGCCAGCAGCGTTCTAGCGGGAGTCACCGGGGAGCTGTTTTTT. It encodes CASSVLAGVTGELFF.

The chain joins TRBV6-2 or TRBV6-3 to TRBJ2-3, with D unclear. Germline CDR1 and CDR2: MNHEY and SVGEGT. Trimming left V 2 bases short and J 0 bases short, with 6 bases between. The CDR3 is 14 amino acids. The CDR3 protein is CASSYPDSTDTQYF. The CDR3 DNA reads TGTGCCAGCAGTTACCCCGACAGCACAGATACGCAGTATTTT.

V usage is TRBV19 and J usage is TRBJ2-7; 8 bases line up with TRBD2. In germline, CDR1 is LNHDA, CDR2 SQIVND (reference sequence). V lost 6 bases to trimming and J lost 0 bases; unmatched junction nucleotides: 7. The CDR3 length is 15 residues. The CDR3 DNA reads as TGTGCCAGTAGGGCAACTAGCGGAAGCTCCTACGAGCAGTACTTC. Translation gives CASRATSGSSYEQYF. Looking up the rest from reference TRBV19 and TRBJ2-7 gives the full variable domain: DGGITQSPKYLFRKEGQNVTLSCEQNLNHDAMYWYRQDPGQGLRLIYYSQIVNDFQKGDIAEGYSVSREKKESFPLTVTSAQKNPTAFYLCASRATSGSSYEQYFGPGTRLTVT.

This rearrangement joins TRBV7-3 to TRBJ2-2; 8 bases are shared with TRBD1. CDR3 length equals 13 residues. CDR1 SGHTA and CDR2 FQGTGA come from the germline V gene. Trimming at V came to 7 bases and at J to 4 bases, leaving 2 bases not matched to a gene. In DNA, the CDR3 is TGTGCCAGCAATACAGGGGGCACCGGGGAGCTGTTTTTT. Protein sequence: CASNTGGTGELFF.

The gene calls are TRBV28 and TRBJ1-1; D remains ambiguous. The germline V and J ends were trimmed by 1 base and 7 bases, with 7 bases remaining between them. The germline V gene has CDR1 MDHEN and CDR2 SYDVKM. The CDR3 spans 12 residues. The CDR3 bases are TGTGCCAGCAGTTTATTATCAGTTGAAGCTTTCTTT. Its protein is CASSLLSVEAFF.